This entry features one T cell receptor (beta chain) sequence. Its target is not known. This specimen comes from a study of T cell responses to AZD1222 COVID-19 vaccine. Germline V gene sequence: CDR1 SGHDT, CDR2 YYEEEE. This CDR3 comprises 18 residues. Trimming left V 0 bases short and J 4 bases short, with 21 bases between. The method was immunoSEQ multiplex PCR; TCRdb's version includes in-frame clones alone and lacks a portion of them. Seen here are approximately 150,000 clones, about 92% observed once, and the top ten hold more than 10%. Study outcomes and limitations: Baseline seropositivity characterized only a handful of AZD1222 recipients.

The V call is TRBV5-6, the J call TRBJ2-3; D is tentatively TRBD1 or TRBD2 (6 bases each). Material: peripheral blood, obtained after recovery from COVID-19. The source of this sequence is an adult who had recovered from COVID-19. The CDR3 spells CASSLVGPRGGYSDTQYF. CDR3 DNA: TGTGCCAGCAGCTTGGTGGGCCCCAGGGGAGGTTACTCAGATACGCAGTATTTT.